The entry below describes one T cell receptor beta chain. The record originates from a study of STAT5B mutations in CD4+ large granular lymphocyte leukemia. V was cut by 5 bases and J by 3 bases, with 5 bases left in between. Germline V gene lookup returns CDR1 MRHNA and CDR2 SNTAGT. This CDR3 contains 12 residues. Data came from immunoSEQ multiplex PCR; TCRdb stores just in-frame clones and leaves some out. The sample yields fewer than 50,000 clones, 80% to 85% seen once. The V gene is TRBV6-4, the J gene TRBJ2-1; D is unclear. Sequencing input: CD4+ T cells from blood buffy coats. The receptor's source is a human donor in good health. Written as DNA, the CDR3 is TGTGCCAGCAGTAATAGCTACAATGAGCAGTTCTTC. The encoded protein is CASSNSYNEQFF.